A selection of T cell receptor beta chains follows, all from one sample in a study of blood T cell repertoires in COVID-19. The data were produced by immunoSEQ multiplex PCR, yet TCRdb's version contains in-frame clones alone and is incomplete. Counted here are under 200,000 clones, more than 70% occurring once; the ten biggest clones make up 15% to 20%. The sample comprised PBMCs or T cells enriched from blood (not recorded which). The receptors come from a man aged 55-75 years who had recovered from COVID-19. CDR3s include the opening cysteine and the closing phenylalanine or tryptophan. A D gene is named only where the DNA matches it firmly. Not all rows give a size; the values are once, few, many and, for expanded clones, a class.

clone size	V gene	D gene	J gene	CDR3 protein	CDR3 DNA
-	TRBV28	TRBD2	TRBJ2-7	CASSPQGGSNEQYF	TGTGCCAGCAGTCCCCAGGGAGGGAGCAACGAGCAGTACTTC
-	TRBV2	-	TRBJ2-7	CASSELSGPYEQYF	TGTGCCAGCAGTGAACTCTCAGGGCCCTACGAGCAGTACTTC
-	TRBV5-1	TRBD1	TRBJ1-1	CASSLGTGVITEAFF	TGCGCCAGCAGCTTGGGGACAGGAGTCATCACTGAAGCTTTCTTT
-	TRBV2	-	TRBJ2-7	CASSVERGQFYEQYF	TGTGCCAGCAGTGTGGAAAGAGGTCAATTCTACGAGCAGTACTTC
few	TRBV6-5	-	TRBJ2-1	CASGLGIHEQFF	TGTGCCAGCGGACTTGGGATCCATGAGCAGTTCTTC
-	TRBV23-1	-	TRBJ1-2	CAVQGGDLTF	TGCGCCGTTCAAGGGGGGGACCTCACCTTC
-	TRBV6-5	-	TRBJ1-4	CASKPRQAANEKLFF	TGTGCCAGCAAACCCAGACAGGCCGCTAATGAAAAACTGTTTTTT
-	TRBV7-6	TRBD1	TRBJ2-7	CASSSDRGRTYEQYF	TGTGCCAGCAGTTCGGACAGGGGGCGGACCTACGAGCAGTACTTC
few	TRBV28	-	TRBJ2-1	CASVSGGGTYNEQFF	TGTGCCAGCGTGTCCGGCGGAGGCACCTACAATGAGCAGTTCTTC
once	TRBV28	TRBD1	TRBJ1-5	CASSAIAGGGNQPQHF	TGTGCCAGCAGTGCTATCGCAGGGGGCGGGAATCAGCCCCAGCATTTT
-	TRBV7-2	-	TRBJ1-1	CASSLVLQGGRTEAFF	TGTGCCAGCAGCTTAGTTTTGCAGGGAGGAAGGACTGAAGCTTTCTTT
-	TRBV7-3	TRBD2	TRBJ2-7	CASSLTGRPPYEQYF	TGTGCCAGCAGCTTAACCGGGAGGCCCCCCTACGAGCAGTACTTC
many	TRBV11-2	-	TRBJ2-1	CASSLSPYRQNEQFF	TGTGCCAGCAGCTTAAGCCCATATAGACAGAATGAGCAGTTCTTC
-	TRBV5-5	-	TRBJ2-2	CASSLGHSTNTGELFF	TGTGCCAGCAGCTTGGGACATTCAACGAACACCGGGGAGCTGTTTTTT
-	TRBV11-2	-	TRBJ2-5	CASSLYGVSQETQYF	TGTGCCAGCAGCTTATACGGAGTTTCACAAGAGACCCAGTACTTC
-	TRBV5-6	TRBD1	TRBJ2-1	CASSSRGTGHTNEQFF	TGTGCCAGCAGCTCGCGGGGGACAGGGCATACCAATGAGCAGTTCTTC
-	TRBV28	-	TRBJ2-3	CASSFPGSLPTDTQYF	TGTGCCAGCAGTTTTCCAGGTTCTCTTCCGACAGATACGCAGTATTTT
few	TRBV9	TRBD2	TRBJ2-3	CASSVEDPGLAGSVDTQYF	TGTGCCAGCAGCGTAGAGGATCCGGGACTAGCGGGTTCTGTAGATACGCAGTATTTT
-	TRBV19	-	TRBJ2-3	CASSIGGPLTDTQYF	TGTGCCAGTAGTATAGGTGGGCCTCTCACAGATACGCAGTATTTT
-	TRBV5-1	TRBD2	TRBJ2-7	CASSPGLSGYTYEQYF	TGCGCCAGCAGCCCTGGCCTTAGCGGGTATACCTACGAGCAGTACTTC
-	TRBV5-1	TRBD2	TRBJ2-7	CASNSGRIDEQYF	TGCGCCAGCAATAGCGGGAGAATCGACGAGCAGTACTTC
many	TRBV11-2	TRBD1	TRBJ2-6	CASRHTGTGFSGANVLTF	TGTGCCAGCAGACATACCGGGACAGGGTTCTCTGGGGCCAACGTCCTGACTTTC
-	TRBV18	-	TRBJ1-5	CASSPLSGMLDQPQHF	TGTGCCAGCTCACCACTTTCGGGGATGTTGGATCAGCCCCAGCATTTT
few	TRBV7-7	-	TRBJ2-3	CASSFQGTDTQYF	TGTGCTAGCAGCTTCCAGGGCACAGATACGCAGTATTTT
-	TRBV27	-	TRBJ1-5	CASSTYRANQPQHF	TGTGCCAGCAGTACATACAGGGCTAATCAGCCCCAGCATTTT
-	TRBV28	-	TRBJ1-2	CASTLDRRYGYTF	TGTGCCAGCACTTTGGACAGACGATATGGCTACACCTTC
-	TRBV5-1	-	TRBJ2-3	CASSLTGSTDTQYF	TGCGCCAGCAGCTTGACAGGGAGCACAGATACGCAGTATTTT
-	TRBV5-1	-	TRBJ1-5	CASSQGTDQPQHF	TGCGCCAGCAGCCAGGGAACGGATCAGCCCCAGCATTTT